The 5 T cell receptor beta chains given below trace back to one sample, sequenced in a study of T cell repertoires in cytomegalovirus infection (dated by TCRdb to between 2018 and 2021). What these receptors recognize is not known. The instrument given in TCRdb is Illumina HiSeq 1500. TCRdb reprocessed the public reads (quality trimming at Q25 with fastp, clone calling with MiXCR) and kept in-frame beta chains. Records with the same CDR3 protein are collapsed into one entry carrying the most frequent genes and DNA. The sample includes some 500,000 distinct CDR3 sequences, with 25% to 35% observed a single time. The ten most abundant clones make up 15% to 20% of the sample. The treatment or condition label for this specimen denotes: in vitro stimulation with specific CMV peptide epitopes to enrich CMV-specific T cells. Source: cultured PBMCs, taken from culture after CMV antigen stimulation. These receptors all come from a human donor in good health (CMV status not recorded). Some clones in this sample may be carry-over from other donors' samples.

This chain connects TRBV19 to TRBJ1-4; 7 positions match TRBD1. Germline-derived CDR1 and CDR2 are LNHDA and SQIVND (reference sequence). V was clipped by 3 bases and J by 8 bases; unmatched bases: 6. CDR3 length: 14 amino acids. CDR3 amino acids: CASSMGRGREKLFF. CDR3 in DNA: TGTGCCAGTAGTATGGGTAGGGGGCGAGAAAAACTGTTTTTT.

The gene calls are TRBV6-5 and TRBJ1-1; D unclear. This CDR3 comprises 15 residues. Germline V lookup: CDR1 MNHEY, CDR2 SVGAGI. The V and J ends lost 0 bases and 2 bases respectively, with 10 bases between them. CDR3: CASSYSISGNTEAFF. CDR3 coding DNA: TGTGCCAGCAGTTACTCGATAAGTGGTAACACTGAAGCTTTCTTT.

This clonotype was observed at least ten times. The rearrangement joins TRBV7-2 to TRBJ2-1; the D gene could be TRBD1 or TRBD2 (5 bases each). Per the germline V gene, CDR1 is SGHTA and CDR2 is FQGNSA. V lost 1 base to trimming and J lost 6 bases, with 13 bases between them. The CDR3 is 15 residues long. As DNA, the CDR3 is TGTGCCAGCAGCTTAGGTCCGTGGGGACGCAATGAGCAGTTCTTC. This sequence encodes CASSLGPWGRNEQFF.

The rearrangement joins TRBV2 to TRBJ1-1; the match to TRBD1 covers 7 bases. The CDR3 runs to 15 residues. V gave up 7 bases and J gave up 11 bases; unmatched junction bases: 19. CDR1 and CDR2 (germline): SNHLY, FYNNEI. This CDR3 is CASKEANRGIFGAFF. The CDR3 DNA reads TGTGCCAGCAAAGAAGCAAACAGGGGAATTTTTGGGGCTTTCTTT.

This clonotype occurred a few times. The chain combines TRBV11-1 with TRBJ2-4; 8 bases line up with TRBD1. V lost 5 bases, J lost 0 bases, and 12 bases stayed unmatched. The CDR3 is 18 amino acids. CDR1 is SGHAT, CDR2 FQDESV, per germline (reference sequence). CDR3 amino acids: CASSERDRHSLAKNIQYF. In DNA, the CDR3 is TGTGCCAGCAGCGAACGGGACAGGCACTCGCTAGCCAAAAACATTCAGTACTTC.